This T cell receptor beta chain comes out of a study of beta chain features in type 1 diabetes. Findings and caveats of the study: Relative to healthy donors, patients appeared to have naive, central memory and Treg TCRB repertoires that were more similar.

Cell sorting via CD45RO/CCR7/CD25/CD127/CD95/CD27 was performed to obtain CD4+ naive, central memory, regulatory and stem cell-like memory cells. Sorting gave populations that all exceeded 95% purity. Trimming stripped 0 bases from V and 5 bases from J, with 10 bases between. This CDR3 is built from 14 residues. Germline lookup yields CDR1 MNHNS and CDR2 SASEGT. A note on this clone: The antigen is not known.

The investigators reverse transcribed all of the isolated RNA, so they sequenced expressed TCRB transcripts. Assay: immunoSEQ multiplex PCR; the TCRdb copy retains only in-frame clones and omits some. Of about 140,000 clones in the sample, 9% to 10% were seen once. The sequence came from a woman in her forties in good health. Source material: central memory CD4+ T cells from blood. The V call is TRBV6-1, the J call TRBJ2-5, with no clear D. The CDR3 reads CASSEAWARETQYF. CDR3 in DNA: TGTGCCAGCAGTGAAGCCTGGGCCCGGGAGACCCAGTACTTC.